Listed below are T cell receptor beta chains from one sample, sequenced in a study of T cells after yellow fever vaccination. TCRdb re-analysed the 5' RACE reads in MiXCR, keeping a single row per CDR3 protein. The sample consists of 300,000 to 350,000 distinct CDR3 sequences, around 4.3% of them appearing once. Sample: PBMCs, taken 15 days after the yellow fever booster vaccination. All receptors derive from a man aged 18 to 30 who received the YFV17D yellow fever vaccine. Both conserved end residues are part of each CDR3.

v_call	j_call	cdr3_aa
TRBV18	TRBJ2-4	CASSPRTGPGAKNIQYF
TRBV20-1	TRBJ2-5	CSARPGGPWETQYF
TRBV30	TRBJ1-4	CAWSRGAGSNEKLFF
TRBV6-5	TRBJ2-3	CASSTHSGGAIDTQYF
TRBV12-3/TRBV12-4	TRBJ2-3	CASSMTSRTDTQYF
TRBV18	TRBJ2-5	CASSPLGLAGPKYQETQYF
TRBV6-5	TRBJ1-6	CASSYSGQLYNSPLHF
TRBV5-1	TRBJ2-1	CASSLGSGAGGLHEQFF
TRBV28	TRBJ1-2	CAAQGPLLYGYTF
TRBV29-1	TRBJ1-2	CSVEEGADHYGYTF
TRBV20-1	TRBJ2-4	CSARGRENIQYF
TRBV10-3	TRBJ1-5	CATRQGLSNQPQHF
TRBV7-6	TRBJ1-3	CASSSADAGYTIYF
TRBV7-8	TRBJ2-6	CASSLGPWLGPGANVLTF
TRBV28	TRBJ1-1	CASFLNTEAFF
TRBV29-1	TRBJ2-5	CSVEALSSGLGQYF
TRBV6-2/TRBV6-3	TRBJ2-1	CATRGGGGEQFF
TRBV20-1	TRBJ2-7	CSAFFAGDIYEQYF
TRBV11-2	TRBJ2-2	CASSLGRGRMFHGELFF
TRBV6-5	TRBJ1-2	CASSYYAQNYGYTF
TRBV18	TRBJ2-2	CASSPQGDSGELFF
TRBV21-1	TRBJ2-1	CASSKALRGSSYNEQFF